This T cell receptor (beta chain) is from a study of somatic mutations in T cells in chronic GVHD (dated by TCRdb to 2018 to 2020). Isolated genomic DNA was used for TCRbeta deep sequencing. The immunoSEQ assay, provided as a commercial service, was used for both TCRbeta CDR3 sequencing and the initial data processing. The original methods were these. Reads were demultiplexed, adapter and primer sequences removed, similar clones merged by frequency-ratio clustering, and V, D, J genes annotated with IMGT. The table was pulled from immuneACCESS by TCRdb, which kept in-frame rearrangements only. Such tables lose some clones; where checked, under half of the loss comes from unresolved V genes, and the rest has no known cause. Clone size and the V and J calls come from that table; the DNA yielded D and trimming. The sample has some 13,000 clones on record, more than 75% of them singletons. About 34% of the sample lies in the top ten.

For sorting, staining was done with anti-CD3, anti-CD4, anti-CD8 and a Vbeta20 antibody from the IOTest Beta Mark kit on a FACSAria III, reaching purity above 98%. Peripheral blood was drawn into sodium heparin tubes, and mononuclear cells were separated by Ficoll-Paque PLUS density gradient centrifugation. CD4+ Vbeta20+, CD4+ Vbeta20-, and CD8+ T cell fractions were FACS-sorted before TCRbeta deep sequencing. V loses 2 bases, J loses 0 bases, and the germline ends lie 10 bases apart. The CDR3, from cysteine to phenylalanine, totals 15 residues. The entry retains the CDR3 DNA only, 45 bases that are in frame from base 1. According to the germline V gene, CDR1 reads SNHLY and CDR2 reads FYNNEI. This clone was recorded a few times. Which antigen it targets is not known. No base qualities exist here, and no much larger clone lies one base off it.

The chain is encoded by TRBV2 joined to TRBJ1-2, with no confident D gene call. The sequencing sample was made of Vbeta20-negative CD4+ T cells from blood. The cell subset or site label on this specimen signifies: CD4+ T cells sorted as TCR Vbeta20 negative by flow cytometry. This sequence was found in a male patient in his forties or fifties with chronic graft-versus-host disease. In transplant recipients, some T cells may be of donor rather than host origin. The CDR3 corresponds to CASSELRDSNYGYTF. The nucleotide sequence is given as TGTGCCAGCAGTGAATTGCGGGATTCTAACTATGGCTACACCTTC. This CDR3, with the reference TRBV2 and TRBJ1-2 proteins standing in past its ends, gives the full variable domain EPEVTQTPSHQVTQMGQEVILRCVPISNHLYFYWYRQILGQKVEFLVSFYNNEISEKSEIFDDQFSVERPDGSNFTLKIRSTKLEDSAMYFCASSELRDSNYGYTFGSGTRLTVV.